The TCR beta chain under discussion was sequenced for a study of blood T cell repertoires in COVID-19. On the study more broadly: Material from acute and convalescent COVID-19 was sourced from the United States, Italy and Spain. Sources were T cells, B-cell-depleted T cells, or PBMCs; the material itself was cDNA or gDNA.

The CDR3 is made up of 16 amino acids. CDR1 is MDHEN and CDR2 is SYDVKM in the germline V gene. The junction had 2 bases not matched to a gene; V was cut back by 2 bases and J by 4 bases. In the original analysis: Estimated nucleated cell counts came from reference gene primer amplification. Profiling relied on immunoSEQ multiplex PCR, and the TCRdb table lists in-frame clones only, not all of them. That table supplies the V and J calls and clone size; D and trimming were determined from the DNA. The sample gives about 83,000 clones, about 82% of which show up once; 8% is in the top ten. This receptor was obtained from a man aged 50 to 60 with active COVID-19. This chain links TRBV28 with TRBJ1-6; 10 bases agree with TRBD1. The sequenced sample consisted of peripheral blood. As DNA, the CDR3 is TGTGCCAGCAGTTTAGAGGGACAGGGGTATAATTCACCCCTCCACTTT. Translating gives CASSLEGQGYNSPLHF.